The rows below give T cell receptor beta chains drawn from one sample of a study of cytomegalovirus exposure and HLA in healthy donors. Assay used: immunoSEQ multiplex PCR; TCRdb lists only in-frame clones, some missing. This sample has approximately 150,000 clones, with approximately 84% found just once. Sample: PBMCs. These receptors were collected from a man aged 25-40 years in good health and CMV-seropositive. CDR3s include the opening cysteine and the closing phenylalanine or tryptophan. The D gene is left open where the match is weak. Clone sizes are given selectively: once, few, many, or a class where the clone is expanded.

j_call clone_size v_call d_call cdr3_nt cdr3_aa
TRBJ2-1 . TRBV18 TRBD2 TGTGCCAGCTCACCCACAGAGGGACTAGCGGGGAGCAATGAGCAGTTCTTC CASSPTEGLAGSNEQFF
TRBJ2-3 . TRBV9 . TGTGCCAGCAGCGTAGTGAACAGGGCGGGCACAGATACGCAGTATTTT CASSVVNRAGTDTQYF
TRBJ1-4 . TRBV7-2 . TGTGCCAGCAGCTTGATGGGAGGGTCCGGGGAAAAACTGTTTTTT CASSLMGGSGEKLFF
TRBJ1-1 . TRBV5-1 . TGCGCCAGCGGCCTTTTGGAGGGGAACACTGAAGCTTTCTTT CASGLLEGNTEAFF
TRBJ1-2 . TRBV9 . TGTGCCAGCAGCCCCCACGGGGGGGACTATGGCTACACCTTC CASSPHGGDYGYTF
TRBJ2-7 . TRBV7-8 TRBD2 TGTGCCAGCAGCTTAGTGCCTAGCGGGATAGAGCAGTACTTC CASSLVPSGIEQYF
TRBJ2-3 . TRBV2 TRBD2 TGTGCCAGCAGCTCAGGACTAGCGGGTGGCACAGATACGCAGTATTTT CASSSGLAGGTDTQYF
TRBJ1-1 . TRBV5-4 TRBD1 TGTGCCAGCAGCCCCAGACAGGGGTCCGTCACTGAAGCTTTCTTT CASSPRQGSVTEAFF
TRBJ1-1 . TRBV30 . TGTGCCTGGAGCCTCAGGGCGAACACTGAAGCTTTCTTT CAWSLRANTEAFF
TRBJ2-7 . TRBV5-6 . TGTGCCAGCAGCTTGATAACCTACGAGCAGTACTTC CASSLITYEQYF
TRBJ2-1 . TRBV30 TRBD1 TGTGCCTGGAGTACATGGACAGGGGGAGATTCCTACAATGAGCAGTTCTTC CAWSTWTGGDSYNEQFF
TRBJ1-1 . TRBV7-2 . TGTGCCAGCAGCTTATCAGGGATGGACACTGAAGCTTTCTTT CASSLSGMDTEAFF
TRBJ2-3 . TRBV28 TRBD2 TGTGCCAGCAGTTTTGGAAGCGGGGAGTTCACAGATACGCAGTATTTT CASSFGSGEFTDTQYF
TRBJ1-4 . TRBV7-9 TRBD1 TGTGCCAGCAGAACAGGGGGTTCGACTAATGAAAAACTGTTTTTT CASRTGGSTNEKLFF
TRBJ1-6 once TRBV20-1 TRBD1 TGCAGTGCCCTAACCGGGGACAGGGTCCACTTT CSALTGDRVHF
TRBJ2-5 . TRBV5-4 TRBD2 TGTGCCAGCAGCACGGGTCCTGGTGGGACTAGCGGGGGGGAGACCCAGTACTTC CASSTGPGGTSGGETQYF
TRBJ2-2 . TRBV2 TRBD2 TGTGCCAGCACCAAAACCCTACTAGCGGGACTCCCGAACACCGGGGAGCTGTTTTTT CASTKTLLAGLPNTGELFF
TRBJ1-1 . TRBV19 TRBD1 TGTGCCAGTAGTTTAGGACAGGGGAACACTGAAGCTTTCTTT CASSLGQGNTEAFF
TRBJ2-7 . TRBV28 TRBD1 TGTGCCAGCAGTTTGTCGACAGGGCGCTCCTACGAGCAGTACTTC CASSLSTGRSYEQYF
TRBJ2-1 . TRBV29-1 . TGCAGCGTTCCGACAGGCGGGAGCTCCTACAATGAGCAGTTCTTC CSVPTGGSSYNEQFF
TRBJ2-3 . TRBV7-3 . TGTGCCAGCAGTTCCTTTGGGGAGGCGCAGTATTTT CASSSFGEAQYF
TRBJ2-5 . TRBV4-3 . TGCGCCAGCAGCCAAGATTTGGGGCCAGAGACCCAGTACTTC CASSQDLGPETQYF
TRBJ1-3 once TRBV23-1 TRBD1 TGCGCCAGCAGTCCTACGGCAGGGGGCTCTGGAAACACCATATATTTT CASSPTAGGSGNTIYF
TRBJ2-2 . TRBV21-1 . TGTGCCACCGAACGGAAACAGGGGGCAACCGGGGAGCTGTTTTTT CATERKQGATGELFF
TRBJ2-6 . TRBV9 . TGTGCCAGCAGCGTAACAGAAAGCTCTGGGGCCAACGTCCTGACTTTC CASSVTESSGANVLTF
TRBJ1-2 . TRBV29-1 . TGCAGCGTTGAAGAAATTAGAGGCTATGGCTACACCTTC CSVEEIRGYGYTF
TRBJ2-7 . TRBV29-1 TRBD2 TGCAGCGTCGGACTAGCGGAGAGGGCCTACGAGCAGTACTTC CSVGLAERAYEQYF
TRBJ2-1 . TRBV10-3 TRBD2 TGTGCCATCAGTGGGGGGGGACAGGAAGGGACTAGCGGCTCCTACAATGAGCAGTTCTTC CAISGGGQEGTSGSYNEQFF
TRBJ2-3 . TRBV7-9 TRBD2 TGTGCCAGCAGCTCCGGGACTAGCGTTACAGATACGCAGTATTTT CASSSGTSVTDTQYF
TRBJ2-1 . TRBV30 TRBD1 TGTGCCTGGGGGACAGGGGACGGTGAGCAGTTCTTC CAWGTGDGEQFF
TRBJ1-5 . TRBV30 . TGTGCCTGGAATCTAGGACAGACGGGTCAGCCCCAGCATTTT CAWNLGQTGQPQHF
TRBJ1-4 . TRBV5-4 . TGTGCCAGCAGCTCGAGCGGGAATGAAAAACTGTTTTTT CASSSSGNEKLFF
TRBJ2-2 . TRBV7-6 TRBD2 TGTGCCAGCAGCTCCTGGACGGGGGGTACCGGGGAGCTGTTTTTT CASSSWTGGTGELFF
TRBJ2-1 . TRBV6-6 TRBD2 TGTGCCAGCAGCCATAGCGGGAGGGGATACAATGAGCAGTTCTTC CASSHSGRGYNEQFF
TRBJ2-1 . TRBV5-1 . TGCGCCAGCAGTCTGGATAGCCAGGGGTGGAGAAATGAGCAGTTCTTC CASSLDSQGWRNEQFF
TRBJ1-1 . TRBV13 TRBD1 TGTGCCAGCAGCCTCAGAGGGACAGCGAAGAACACTGAAGCTTTCTTT CASSLRGTAKNTEAFF
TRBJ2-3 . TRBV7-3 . TGTGCCAGCAGCTTAAATGCGGGGCGGAGCACAGATACGCAGTATTTT CASSLNAGRSTDTQYF
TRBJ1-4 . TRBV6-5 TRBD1 TGTGCCAGCAGTTACTCGACTCAACAGGGGGATGAAAAACTGTTTTTT CASSYSTQQGDEKLFF
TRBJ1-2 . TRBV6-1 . TGTGCCAGCAGTGCCCTCCAGGATGCTAACTATGGCTACACCTTC CASSALQDANYGYTF
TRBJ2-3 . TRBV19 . TGTGCCAGTAGTATAGACGGTTCTTACACAGATACGCAGTATTTT CASSIDGSYTDTQYF
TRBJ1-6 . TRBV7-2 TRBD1 TGTGCCAGCAGCTGGACAGGGGATTATAATTCACCCCTCCACTTT CASSWTGDYNSPLHF
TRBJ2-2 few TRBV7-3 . TGTGCCAGCAGCTTCTCCGGACGGGGATCCGGGGAGCTGTTTTTT CASSFSGRGSGELFF
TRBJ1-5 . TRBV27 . TGTGCCAGCAGTTTTAGTGGGCATCAGCCCCAGCATTTT CASSFSGHQPQHF
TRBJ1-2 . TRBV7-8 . TGTGCCAGCAGCTCGGGAGATTATGGCTACACCTTC CASSSGDYGYTF
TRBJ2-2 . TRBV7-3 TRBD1 TGTGCCAGCAGCAAGCAGGGGGCCTTGAACACCGGGGAGCTGTTTTTT CASSKQGALNTGELFF
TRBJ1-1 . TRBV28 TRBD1 TGTGCCAGCAGCTTCCCAGGGGGGAGGGCTTTCTTT CASSFPGGRAFF
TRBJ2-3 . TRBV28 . TGTGCCAGCAGCGGGAGTGGCGTGTCAGATACGCAGTATTTT CASSGSGVSDTQYF
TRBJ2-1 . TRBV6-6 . TGTGCCAGCAGTTACAGCGGGCAGCGCGACTACAATGAGCAGTTCTTC CASSYSGQRDYNEQFF
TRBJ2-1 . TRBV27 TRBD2 TGTGCCAGCAGTTTTAGCGGGAGCTATCGAAATGAGCAGTTCTTC CASSFSGSYRNEQFF
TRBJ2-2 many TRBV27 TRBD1 TGTGCCAGCAGTTCCCCGGGACAGGGGAACACCGGGGAGCTGTTTTTT CASSSPGQGNTGELFF
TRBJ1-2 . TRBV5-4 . TGTGCCAGCAGCTCGCCTTGGACGGGGACTAACTATGGCTACACCTTC CASSSPWTGTNYGYTF
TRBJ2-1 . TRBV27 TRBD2 TGTGCCAGCAGTTTATGGTCTAGCGGGAGCCGGAATGAGCAGTTCTTC CASSLWSSGSRNEQFF
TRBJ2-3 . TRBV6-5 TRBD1 TGTGCCAGCAGCGGGACAGGGGGCACAGATACGCAGTATTTT CASSGTGGTDTQYF
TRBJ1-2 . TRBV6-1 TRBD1 TGTGCCAGCAGTGAGCGGGACAGGGAGGGAGGTTACACCTTC CASSERDREGGYTF